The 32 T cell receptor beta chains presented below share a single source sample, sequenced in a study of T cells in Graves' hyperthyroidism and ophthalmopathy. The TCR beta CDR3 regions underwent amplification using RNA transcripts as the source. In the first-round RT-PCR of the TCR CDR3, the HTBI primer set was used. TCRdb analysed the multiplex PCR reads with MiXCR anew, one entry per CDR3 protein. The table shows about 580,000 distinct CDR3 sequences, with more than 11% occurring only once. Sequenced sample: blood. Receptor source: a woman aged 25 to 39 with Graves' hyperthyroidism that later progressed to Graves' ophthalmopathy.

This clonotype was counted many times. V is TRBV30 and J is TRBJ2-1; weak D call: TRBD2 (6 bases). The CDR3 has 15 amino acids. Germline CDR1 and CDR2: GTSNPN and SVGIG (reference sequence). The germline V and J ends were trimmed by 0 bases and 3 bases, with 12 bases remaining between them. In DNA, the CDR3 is TGTGCCTGGAGTGTACGGGACTTATTCTACAATGAGCAGTTCTTC. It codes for CAWSVRDLFYNEQFF.

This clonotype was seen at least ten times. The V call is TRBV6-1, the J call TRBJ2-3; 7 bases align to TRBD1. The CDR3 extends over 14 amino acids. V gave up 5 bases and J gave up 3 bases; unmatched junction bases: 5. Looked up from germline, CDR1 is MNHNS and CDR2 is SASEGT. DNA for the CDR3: TGTGCCAGCAGTAAAGGGACAGCAACAGATACGCAGTATTTT. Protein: CASSKGTATDTQYF.

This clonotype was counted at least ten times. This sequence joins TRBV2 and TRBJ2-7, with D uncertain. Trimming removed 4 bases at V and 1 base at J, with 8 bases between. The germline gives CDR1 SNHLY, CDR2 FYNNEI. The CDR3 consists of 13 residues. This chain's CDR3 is CASSGTESYEQYF. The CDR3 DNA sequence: TGTGCCAGCAGTGGAACAGAATCCTACGAGCAGTACTTC.

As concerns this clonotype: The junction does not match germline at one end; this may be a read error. The CDR3 here is CASSSTVNTKAFF. The CDR3 DNA sequence: TGTGCCAGCAGCTCGACAGTGAACACTAAAGCTTTCTTT. The chain couples TRBV7-3 to TRBJ1-1; the D gene is possibly TRBD1 (5 bases). CDR3 size: 13 residues. Germline V CDR1 and CDR2: SGHTA, FQGTGA.

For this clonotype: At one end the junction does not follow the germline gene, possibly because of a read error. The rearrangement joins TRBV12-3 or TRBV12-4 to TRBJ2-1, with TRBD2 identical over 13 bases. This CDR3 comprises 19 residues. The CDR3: CATSGGAPGLAGPYNEQFF. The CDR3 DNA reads TGTGCCACCAGTGGGGGGGCCCCGGGACTAGCGGGACCCTACAATGAGCAGTTCTTC.

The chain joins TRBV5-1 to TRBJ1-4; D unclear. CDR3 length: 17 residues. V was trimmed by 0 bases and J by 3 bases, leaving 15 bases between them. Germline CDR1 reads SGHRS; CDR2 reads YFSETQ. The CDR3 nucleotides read TGCGCCAGCAGCTTGGAAGGCCCTCGAAGGGCTAATGAAAAACTGTTTTTT. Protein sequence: CASSLEGPRRANEKLFF.

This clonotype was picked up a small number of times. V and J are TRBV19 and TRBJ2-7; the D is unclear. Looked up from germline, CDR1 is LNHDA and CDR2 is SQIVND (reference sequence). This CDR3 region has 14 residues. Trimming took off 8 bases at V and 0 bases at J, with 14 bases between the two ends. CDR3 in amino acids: CASSETAVSYEQYF. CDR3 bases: TGTGCCAGTTCCGAGACGGCCGTCTCCTACGAGCAGTACTTC.

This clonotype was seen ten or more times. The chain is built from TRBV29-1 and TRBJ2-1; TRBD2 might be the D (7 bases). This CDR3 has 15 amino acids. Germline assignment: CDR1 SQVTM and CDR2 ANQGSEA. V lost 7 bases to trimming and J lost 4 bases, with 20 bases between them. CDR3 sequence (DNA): TGCAGCGCTACAATCGGAAGGGGGGGGTACAATGAGCAGTTCTTC. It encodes CSATIGRGGYNEQFF.

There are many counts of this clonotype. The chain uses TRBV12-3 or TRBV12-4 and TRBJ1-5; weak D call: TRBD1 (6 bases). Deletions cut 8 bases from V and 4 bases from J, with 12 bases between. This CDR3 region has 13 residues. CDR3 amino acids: CASGYRANQPQHF. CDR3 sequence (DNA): TGTGCCAGCGGTTACAGGGCAAATCAGCCCCAGCATTTT.

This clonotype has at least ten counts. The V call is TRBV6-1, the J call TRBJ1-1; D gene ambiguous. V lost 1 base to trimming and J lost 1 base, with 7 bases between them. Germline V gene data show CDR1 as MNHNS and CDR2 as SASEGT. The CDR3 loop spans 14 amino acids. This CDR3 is CASSEGRQNTEAFF. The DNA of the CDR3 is TGTGCCAGCAGTGAAGGCAGACAGAACACTGAAGCTTTCTTT.

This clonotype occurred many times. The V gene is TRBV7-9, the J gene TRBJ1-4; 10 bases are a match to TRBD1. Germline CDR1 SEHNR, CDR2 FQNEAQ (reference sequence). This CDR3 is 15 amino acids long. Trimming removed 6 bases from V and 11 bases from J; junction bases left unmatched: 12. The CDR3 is CASRHADRGADKLFF. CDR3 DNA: TGTGCCAGCAGACACGCGGACAGGGGGGCGGACAAACTGTTTTTT.

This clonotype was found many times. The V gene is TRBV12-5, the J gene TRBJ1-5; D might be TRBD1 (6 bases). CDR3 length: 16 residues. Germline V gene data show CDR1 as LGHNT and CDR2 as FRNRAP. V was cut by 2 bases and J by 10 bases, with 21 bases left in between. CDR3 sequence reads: CASGLLRTGQSYPQHF. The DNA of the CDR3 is TGTGCTAGTGGTTTGCTAAGGACGGGACAATCATACCCCCAGCATTTT.

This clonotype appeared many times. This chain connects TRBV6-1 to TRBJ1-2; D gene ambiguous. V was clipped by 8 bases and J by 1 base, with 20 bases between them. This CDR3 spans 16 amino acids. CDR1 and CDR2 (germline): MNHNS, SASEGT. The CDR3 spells CASLGETQLFNYGYTF. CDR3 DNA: TGTGCCAGCTTAGGCGAAACACAACTCTTTAACTATGGCTACACCTTC.

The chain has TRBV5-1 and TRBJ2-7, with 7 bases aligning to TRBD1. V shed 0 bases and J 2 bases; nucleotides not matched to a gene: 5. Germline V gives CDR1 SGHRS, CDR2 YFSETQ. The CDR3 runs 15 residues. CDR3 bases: TGCGCCAGCAGCTTGGATCAGGGGGAAACCTACGAGCAGTACTTC. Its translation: CASSLDQGETYEQYF. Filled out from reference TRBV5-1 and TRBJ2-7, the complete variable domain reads KAGVTQTPRYLIKTRGQQVTLSCSPISGHRSVSWYQQTPGQGLQFLFEYFSETQRNKGNFPGRFSGRQFSNSRSEMNVSTLELGDSALYLCASSLDQGETYEQYFGPGTRLTVT.

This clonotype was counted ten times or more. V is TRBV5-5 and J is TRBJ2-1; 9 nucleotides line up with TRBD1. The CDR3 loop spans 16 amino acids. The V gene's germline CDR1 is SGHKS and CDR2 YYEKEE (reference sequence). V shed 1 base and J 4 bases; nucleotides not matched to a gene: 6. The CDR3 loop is CASSLRIGQGYNEQFF. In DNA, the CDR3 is TGTGCCAGCAGCTTGCGTATAGGACAGGGGTACAATGAGCAGTTCTTC.

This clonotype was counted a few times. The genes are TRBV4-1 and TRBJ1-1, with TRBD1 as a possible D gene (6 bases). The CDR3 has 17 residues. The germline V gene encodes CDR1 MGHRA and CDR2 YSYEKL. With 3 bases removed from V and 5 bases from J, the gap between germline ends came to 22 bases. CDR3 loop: CASSHRALQGGGTEAFF. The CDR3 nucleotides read TGCGCCAGCAGCCACCGAGCTCTACAGGGTGGAGGGACTGAAGCTTTCTTT.

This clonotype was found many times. CDR3 in amino acids: CSAPRTGGRETQYF. DNA for the CDR3: TGCAGTGCCCCTCGGACAGGCGGGAGGGAGACCCAGTACTTC. The chain employs TRBV20-1 and TRBJ2-5; D possibly corresponds to TRBD2 (8 bases). CDR3 length: 14 amino acids. The germline V and J ends were trimmed by 6 bases and 5 bases, with 19 bases remaining between them. CDR1 DFQATT and CDR2 SNEGSKA come from the germline V gene (reference sequence).

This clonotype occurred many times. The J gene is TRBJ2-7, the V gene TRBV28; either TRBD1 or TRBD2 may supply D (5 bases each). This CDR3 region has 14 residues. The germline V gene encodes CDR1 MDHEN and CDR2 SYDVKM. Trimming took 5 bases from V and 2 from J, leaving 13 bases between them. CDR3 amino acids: CASSGGPTPYEQYF. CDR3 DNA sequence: TGTGCCAGCAGTGGGGGTCCTACTCCCTACGAGCAGTACTTC.

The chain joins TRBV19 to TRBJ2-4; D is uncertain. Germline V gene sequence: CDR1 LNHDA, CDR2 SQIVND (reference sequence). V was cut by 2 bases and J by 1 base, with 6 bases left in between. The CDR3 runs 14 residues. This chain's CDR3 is CASSIQTAKNIQYF. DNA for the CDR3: TGTGCCAGTAGTATACAAACTGCCAAAAACATTCAGTACTTC.

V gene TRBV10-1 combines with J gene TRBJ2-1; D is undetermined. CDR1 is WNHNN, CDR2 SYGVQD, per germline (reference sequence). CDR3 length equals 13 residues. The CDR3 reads CFPFQSSYNEQFF. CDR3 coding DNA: TGCTTCCCGTTCCAAAGCTCCTACAATGAGCAGTTCTTC.

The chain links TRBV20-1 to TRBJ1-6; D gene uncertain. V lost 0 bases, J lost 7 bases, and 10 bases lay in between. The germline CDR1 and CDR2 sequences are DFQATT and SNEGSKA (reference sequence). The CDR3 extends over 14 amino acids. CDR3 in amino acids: CSAREERGNSPLHF. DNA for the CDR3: TGCAGTGCTAGAGAGGAGAGAGGAAATTCACCCCTCCACTTT.

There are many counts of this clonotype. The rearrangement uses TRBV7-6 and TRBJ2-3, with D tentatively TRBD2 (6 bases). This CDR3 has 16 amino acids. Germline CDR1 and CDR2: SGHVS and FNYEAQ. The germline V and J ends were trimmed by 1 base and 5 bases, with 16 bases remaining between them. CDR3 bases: TGTGCCAGCAGCTTAGTCCGGGACTGGGGAGGAGATACGCAGTATTTT. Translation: CASSLVRDWGGDTQYF. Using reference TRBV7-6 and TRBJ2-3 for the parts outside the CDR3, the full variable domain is GAGVSQSPRYKVTKRGQDVALRCDPISGHVSLYWYRQALGQGPEFLTYFNYEAQQDKSGLPNDRFSAERPEGSISTLTIQRTEQRDSAMYRCASSLVRDWGGDTQYFGPGTRLTVL.

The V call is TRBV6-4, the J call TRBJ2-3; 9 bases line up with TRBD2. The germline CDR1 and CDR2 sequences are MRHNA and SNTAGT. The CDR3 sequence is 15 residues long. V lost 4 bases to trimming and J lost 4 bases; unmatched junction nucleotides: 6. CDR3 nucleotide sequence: TGTGCCAGCAGTGCCACCCTAGCGGGGCCAGATACGCAGTATTTT. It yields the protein CASSATLAGPDTQYF.

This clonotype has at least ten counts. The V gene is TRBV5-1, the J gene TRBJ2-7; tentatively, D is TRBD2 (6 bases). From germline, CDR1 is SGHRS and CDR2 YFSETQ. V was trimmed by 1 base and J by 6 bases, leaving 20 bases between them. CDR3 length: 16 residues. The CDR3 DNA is TGCGCCAGCAGCTTGCGTACTAGCACTACCCCCCTCGAGCAGTACTTC. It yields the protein CASSLRTSTTPLEQYF.

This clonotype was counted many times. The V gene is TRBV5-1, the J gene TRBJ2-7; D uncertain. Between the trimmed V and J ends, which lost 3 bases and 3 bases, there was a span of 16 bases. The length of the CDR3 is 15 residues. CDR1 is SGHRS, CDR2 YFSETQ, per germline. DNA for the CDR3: TGCGCCAGCAGCTCGGCTGCCGAGGCCTACTACGAGCAGTACTTC. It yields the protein CASSSAAEAYYEQYF.

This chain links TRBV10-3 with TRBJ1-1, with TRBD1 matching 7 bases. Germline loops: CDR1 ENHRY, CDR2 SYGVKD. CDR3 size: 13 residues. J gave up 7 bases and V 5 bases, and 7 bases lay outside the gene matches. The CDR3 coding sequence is TGTGCCATCAGTCCAGGGGGGCTTGATGAAGCTTTCTTT. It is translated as CAISPGGLDEAFF.

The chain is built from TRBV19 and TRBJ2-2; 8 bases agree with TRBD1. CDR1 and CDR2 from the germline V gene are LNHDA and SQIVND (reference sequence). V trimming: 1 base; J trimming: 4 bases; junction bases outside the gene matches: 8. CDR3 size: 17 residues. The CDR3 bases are TGTGCCAGTAGTATAGTCGGGACAGGCGCGTTCACCGGGGAGCTGTTTTTT. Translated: CASSIVGTGAFTGELFF.

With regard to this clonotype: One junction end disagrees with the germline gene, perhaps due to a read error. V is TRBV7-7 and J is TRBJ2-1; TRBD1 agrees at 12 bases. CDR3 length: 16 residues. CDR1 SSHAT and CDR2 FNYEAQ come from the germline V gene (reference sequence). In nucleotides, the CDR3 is TGTGCTAGCAGCTTAGGGACAGGGGGCACCTACAATGAGCAGTTCTTC. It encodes CASSLGTGGTYNEQFF.

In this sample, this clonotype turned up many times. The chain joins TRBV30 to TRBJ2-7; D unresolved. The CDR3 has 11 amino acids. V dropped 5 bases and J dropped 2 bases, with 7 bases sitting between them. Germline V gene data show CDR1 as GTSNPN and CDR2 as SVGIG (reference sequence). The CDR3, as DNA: TGTGCCTGGGACCGAACCTACGAGCAGTACTTC. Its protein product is CAWDRTYEQYF. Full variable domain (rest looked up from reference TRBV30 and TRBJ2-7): SQTIHQWPATLVQPVGSPLSLECTVEGTSNPNLYWYRQAAGRGLQLLFYSVGIGQISSEVPQNLSASRPQDRQFILSSKKLLLSDSGFYLCAWDRTYEQYFGPGTRLTVT.

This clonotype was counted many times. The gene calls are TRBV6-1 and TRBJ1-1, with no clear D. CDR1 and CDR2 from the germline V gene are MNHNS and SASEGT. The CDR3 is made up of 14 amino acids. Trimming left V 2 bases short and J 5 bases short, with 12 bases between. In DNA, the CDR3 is TGTGCCAGCAGTGAAATCCCGGGAAGAACTGAAGCTTTCTTT. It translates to CASSEIPGRTEAFF.

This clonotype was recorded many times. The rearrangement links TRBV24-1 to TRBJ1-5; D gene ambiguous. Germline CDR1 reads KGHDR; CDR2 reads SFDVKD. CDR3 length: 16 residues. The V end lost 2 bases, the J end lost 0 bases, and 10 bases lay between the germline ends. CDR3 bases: TGTGCCACCAGTGATTCCCAAGCTTATAGCAATCAGCCCCAGCATTTT. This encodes CATSDSQAYSNQPQHF.

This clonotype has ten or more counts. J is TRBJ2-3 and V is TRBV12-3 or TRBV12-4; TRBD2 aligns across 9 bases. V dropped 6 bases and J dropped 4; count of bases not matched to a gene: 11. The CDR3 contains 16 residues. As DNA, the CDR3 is TGTGCCAGCAGACTTAGCGGGAGATCAGTGTCAGATACGCAGTATTTT. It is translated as CASRLSGRSVSDTQYF.